The entry below gives a single TCR beta chain sequence along with its context. Antigen unknown. This specimen belongs to a study of OX40 agonist ivuxolimab in advanced cancers. Clones were sequenced by immunoSEQ multiplex PCR, and TCRdb holds only the in-frame ones, with some missing. Of 15,000 to 25,000 clones listed, about 83% were seen once; the top ten hold roughly 55%. Study-level findings and limits: Averaged across samples, CD8+ T cells carried more expanded clones than CD4+ did. At 0.1 to 3.0 mg/kg, CD4+ and CD8+ blood T cells expanded clonally by week 6.

This TCR came from an adult with an advanced solid tumor such as melanoma, head and neck, liver or kidney cancer. Sequencing was performed on CD4+ or CD8+ T cells sorted from blood, taken in a trial of the OX40 agonist ivuxolimab.

DNA of the CDR3: TGTGCCAGCAGGGCACAGGGGAGGACCACTGAAGCTTTCTTT. Amino acid sequence: CASRAQGRTTEAFF. The chain joins TRBV6-1 to TRBJ1-1; 7 positions agree with TRBD1. The CDR3 sequence is 14 residues long. Germline V gene sequence: CDR1 MNHNS, CDR2 SASEGT. The V and J ends lost 6 bases and 4 bases, in that order; junction bases with no gene match: 8.